These 22 T cell receptor beta chains were sequenced from one sample in a study of T cell repertoires in cytomegalovirus infection. Using its own MiXCR run on the reads, TCRdb lists one record per CDR3 protein. The data hold 200,000 or so distinct CDR3 sequences, with roughly 30% observed a single time. Sequences were obtained from PBMCs. The receptors were sampled from a human donor in good health (CMV status not recorded). Some clones in this sample may be carry-over from other donors' samples.

V and J are TRBV7-9 and TRBJ2-7; D remains unclear. The CDR3 covers 15 residues. V dropped 4 bases and J dropped 6 bases, with 19 bases sitting between them. CDR1 and CDR2 (germline): SEHNR, FQNEAQ (reference sequence). The CDR3 reads CASSSGLIEPIEQYF. CDR3 sequence (DNA): TGTGCCAGCAGCTCCGGTTTGATAGAGCCCATCGAGCAGTACTTC.

The rearrangement links TRBV25-1 to TRBJ1-6, with D perhaps matching TRBD1 (6 bases). The CDR3 is 15 amino acids. V was pared by 2 bases and J by 8 bases, with 13 bases between. Germline V gene sequence: CDR1 MGHDK, CDR2 SYGVNS. DNA for the CDR3: TGTGCCAGCAGTGAAGTCGGACAGAGTCATTCACCCCTCCACTTT. It is translated as CASSEVGQSHSPLHF.

In its sample, this clonotype was seen a few times. The chain combines TRBV7-8 with TRBJ1-2; D is perhaps TRBD1 (6 bases). CDR1 and CDR2 from the germline V gene are SGHVS and FQNEAQ. With 1 base removed from V and 4 bases from J, the gap between germline ends came to 7 bases. The CDR3 length is 13 residues. The CDR3 reads CASSLEGVYGYTF. DNA of the CDR3: TGTGCCAGCAGCTTAGAGGGGGTCTATGGCTACACCTTC. The whole variable domain, remainder taken from reference TRBV7-8 and TRBJ1-2, is GAGVSQSPRYKVAKRGQDVALRCDPISGHVSLFWYQQALGQGPEFLTYFQNEAQLDKSGLPSDRFFAERPEGSVSTLKIQRTQQEDSAVYLCASSLEGVYGYTFGSGTRLTVV.

This clonotype occurred once. The junction departs from the called germline gene at one end, perhaps through a read error. V gene TRBV7-3 combines with J gene TRBJ2-2; possibly TRBD1 for D (8 bases). The CDR3 has 16 amino acids. CDR1 is SGHTA, CDR2 FQGTGA, per germline. CDR3 DNA: TGTGCCAGCAGCCCCAACAGGGGGGGGGACACCGGGGAGATGTTTTTT. Its protein is CASSPNRGGDTGEMFF.

V and J are TRBV28 and TRBJ1-2; 8 bases fit TRBD1. The CDR3 has 14 amino acids. Germline V CDR1 and CDR2: MDHEN, SYDVKM. The J segment lost 6 bases and the V segment lost 3 bases, leaving 6 bases of the junction unmatched. CDR3 in amino acids: CASSFSDRDNGYTF. DNA for the CDR3: TGTGCCAGCAGTTTCTCGGACAGGGATAATGGCTACACCTTC.

Only a few counts were recorded for this clonotype. The chain uses TRBV12-3 or TRBV12-4 and TRBJ1-5; D not resolved. V lost 1 base, J lost 6 bases, and 10 bases lay in between. The CDR3 totals 14 residues. The CDR3 sequence is CASSLEGGSQPQHF. CDR3 bases: TGTGCCAGCAGTTTAGAGGGAGGTAGTCAGCCCCAGCATTTT.

Note on this clonotype: A much larger clone is a single base away; this may be a read error. The chain links TRBV6-6 to TRBJ1-1; no clear D. Looked up from germline, CDR1 is MNHNY and CDR2 is SVGAGI (reference sequence). The CDR3 spans 14 residues. The CDR3 spells CASSYSGRSTKAFF. The CDR3, as DNA: TGTGCCAGCAGTTACTCGGGCAGGAGCACTAAAGCTTTCTTT.

This clonotype appeared many times. The chain carries TRBV7-2 and TRBJ1-1; D may be TRBD1 (5 bases). Germline V gene lookup returns CDR1 SGHTA and CDR2 FQGNSA. CDR3 size: 16 residues. V was clipped by 1 base and J by 10 bases, with 22 bases between them. The CDR3 DNA reads as TGTGCCAGCAGCTTAGGGACACCTAAGGTTGGGGCGGGAGCTTTCTTT. Its protein is CASSLGTPKVGAGAFF.

Concerning this clonotype: Given a much more abundant clone one base away, this may be a read error. The rearrangement links TRBV7-3 to TRBJ1-1, with 7 bases identical to TRBD1. J lost 5 bases, V lost 4 bases, and 7 bases had no gene match. The CDR3 is made up of 14 amino acids. Germline V gene data show CDR1 as SGHTA and CDR2 as FQGTGA. CDR3 sequence (DNA): TGTGCCAGCAGCTGCGACAGGGCAAGGACTGAAGCTTTCTTT. Its translation is CASSCDRARTEAFF.

Only a few counts were recorded for this clonotype. J is TRBJ2-7 and V is TRBV7-2; TRBD2 might be the D (6 bases). This CDR3 is 14 amino acids long. The V and J ends lost 3 bases and 3 bases respectively, with 12 bases between them. CDR1 is SGHTA and CDR2 is FQGNSA in the germline V gene. For the CDR3, the DNA is TGTGCCAGCAGCTTGGGACCGGGACTCTACGAGCAGTACTTC. Translation gives CASSLGPGLYEQYF.

This clonotype was seen only once. J is TRBJ2-7 and V is TRBV29-1; D possibly matches TRBD1 or TRBD2 (5 bases each). V was pared by 6 bases and J by 3 bases, with 15 bases between. From germline, CDR1 is SQVTM and CDR2 ANQGSEA. The CDR3 spans 13 residues. The CDR3 region is CSVIGRDGYEQYF. In DNA form, the CDR3 reads TGCAGCGTCATCGGAAGGGACGGCTACGAGCAGTACTTC.

The chain uses TRBV20-1 and TRBJ2-2; TRBD1 matches 7 bases. The CDR3 totals 15 residues. The J segment lost 1 base and the V segment lost 2 bases, leaving 4 bases of the junction unmatched. Germline CDR1 and CDR2: DFQATT and SNEGSKA (reference sequence). CDR3 bases: TGCAGTGCTAGAAGTCGACAGGGGAACACCGGGGAGCTGTTTTTT. It codes for CSARSRQGNTGELFF.

In this sample, this clonotype turned up a few times. V and J are TRBV3-1 and TRBJ2-7, with TRBD2 identical over 8 bases. Trimming removed 4 bases from V and 2 bases from J; junction bases left unmatched: 7. The CDR3 covers 15 residues. Germline lookup yields CDR1 LGHDT and CDR2 YNNKEL (reference sequence). The CDR3 bases are TGTGCCAGCAGCCTACAGCCCGGGGGGGCCTACGAGCAGTACTTC. Translating it yields CASSLQPGGAYEQYF.

The V gene is TRBV6-1, the J gene TRBJ2-3; D gene uncertain. In germline, CDR1 is MNHNS, CDR2 SASEGT. With 0 bases removed from V and 4 bases from J, the gap between germline ends came to 11 bases. The CDR3 runs 15 residues. The DNA of the CDR3 is TGTGCCAGCAGTGAAGCTTCTCCCGGGTCAGATACGCAGTATTTT. This codes for CASSEASPGSDTQYF.

In the case of this clonotype: A junction end diverges from the germline sequence, so it may reflect a read error. The genes are TRBV7-2 and TRBJ1-1, with no clear D. The CDR3 extends over 15 amino acids. CDR1 is SGHTA and CDR2 is FQGNSA in the germline V gene. The CDR3 region has the DNA TGTCCCAGCAGCTTAGTAGAAGCTCTCAACACTGAAGCTTTCTTT. Translated, it gives CPSSLVEALNTEAFF.

The J gene is TRBJ2-7, the V gene TRBV25-1; perhaps TRBD1 as D (5 bases). This CDR3 is 13 amino acids long. Germline CDR1 and CDR2: MGHDK and SYGVNS. V shed 5 bases and J shed 6 bases, with 14 bases lying between them. The CDR3 nucleotides read TGTGCCAGCAGTTTGACAGATTCCCGCGAGCAGTACTTC. Its protein is CASSLTDSREQYF.

The rearrangement links TRBV29-1 to TRBJ1-2, with a possible D match to TRBD1 (5 bases). The V and J ends lost 3 bases and 7 bases respectively, with 9 bases between them. This CDR3 contains 11 residues. CDR1 is SQVTM, CDR2 ANQGSEA, per germline. The CDR3 is CSVDWTSGYTF. In nucleotides, the CDR3 is TGCAGCGTTGATTGGACAAGTGGCTACACCTTC.

This clonotype was recorded a few times. This chain links TRBV6-2 or TRBV6-3 with TRBJ2-7, with unresolved D. The V gene's germline CDR1 is MNHEY and CDR2 SVGEGT. V was clipped by 6 bases and J by 3 bases, with 15 bases between them. The CDR3 sequence is 14 residues long. CDR3 DNA: TGTGCCAGCAGCTTTACCTCCCCTATCTACGAGCAGTACTTC. Translation gives CASSFTSPIYEQYF.

The gene calls are TRBV6-5 and TRBJ2-7, with 8 bases fitting TRBD1. This CDR3 region has 16 residues. Trimming at V came to 5 bases and at J to 2 bases, leaving 11 bases not matched to a gene. CDR1 and CDR2 (germline): MNHEY, SVGAGI. This CDR3 is CASSRLGQGDAYEQYF. CDR3 nucleotide sequence: TGTGCCAGCAGTCGATTAGGACAGGGAGATGCCTACGAGCAGTACTTC.

CDR3 sequence reads: CASTWDRIYEQYF. CDR3 DNA sequence: TGTGCCAGCACTTGGGACAGGATCTACGAGCAGTACTTC. The chain carries TRBV2 and TRBJ2-7; TRBD1 agrees at 8 bases. The CDR3 is 13 residues long. After removal of 7 bases from V and 3 bases from J, the junction contained 5 bases not matched to a gene. Germline-derived CDR1 and CDR2 are SNHLY and FYNNEI.

This chain connects TRBV20-1 to TRBJ2-7; D unclear. The CDR3 has 15 amino acids. With 4 bases removed from V and 4 bases from J, the gap between germline ends came to 20 bases. Germline V gene data show CDR1 as DFQATT and CDR2 as SNEGSKA (reference sequence). The DNA of the CDR3 is TGCAGTGCTACCTTCCCCCGGAACAGTCAATACGAGCAGTACTTC. This encodes CSATFPRNSQYEQYF.

This clonotype was counted many times. The rearrangement joins TRBV7-2 to TRBJ2-1; D ambiguous. This CDR3 is 16 amino acids long. Germline CDR1 and CDR2: SGHTA and FQGNSA. The V and J ends lost 1 base and 4 bases respectively, with 14 bases between them. This chain's CDR3 is CASSLVSAIAYNEQFF. The CDR3 bases are TGTGCCAGCAGCTTAGTGTCCGCAATCGCATACAATGAGCAGTTCTTC. The whole variable domain, remainder taken from reference TRBV7-2 and TRBJ2-1, is GAGVSQSPSNKVTEKGKDVELRCDPISGHTALYWYRQSLGQGLEFLIYFQGNSAPDKSGLPSDRFSAERTGGSVSTLTIQRTQQEDSAVYLCASSLVSAIAYNEQFFGPGTRLTVL.